These T cell receptor beta chains were read from a single sample in a study of blood T cell repertoires in COVID-19. The assay was immunoSEQ multiplex PCR, and TCRdb's table has in-frame clones only and misses some. The sample includes 44,000 or so clones, around 85% seen only once; the top ten take about 4.3%. The sequenced material came from peripheral blood. Receptors originate from a man aged 50 to 59 with active COVID-19. The CDR3 runs from the conserved cysteine through the conserved F or W. A D gene is named only where the DNA matches it firmly. Some rows mark clone size as missing; the rest say once, few, many or name a class of expanded clone.

CDR3 DNA: TGTGCCAGCAGCCCGACGATGGCAGGGTTGGCTTTCTTT
CDR3 protein: CASSPTMAGLAFF
CDR3 length: 13
clone size: NA
D gene: NA
J gene: TRBJ1-1
V gene: TRBV11-2

CDR3 DNA: TGTGCCAGCAGCTTAGGGGCTAGCGGGGGGGCAAGAGATACGCAGTATTTT
CDR3 protein: CASSLGASGGARDTQYF
CDR3 length: 17
clone size: NA
D gene: TRBD2
J gene: TRBJ2-3
V gene: TRBV7-9

CDR3 DNA: TGTGCCAGCAGTTACTCCTTAGACAGCTCCTACGAGCAGTACTTC
CDR3 protein: CASSYSLDSSYEQYF
CDR3 length: 15
clone size: few
D gene: NA
J gene: TRBJ2-7
V gene: TRBV6-5

CDR3 DNA: TGCAGCGTTAACAGTGATAACACTGAAGCTTTCTTT
CDR3 protein: CSVNSDNTEAFF
CDR3 length: 12
clone size: NA
D gene: NA
J gene: TRBJ1-1
V gene: TRBV29-1

CDR3 DNA: TGTGCCAGCAGTACCCAGACAGGGGGCGACTATGGCTACACCTTC
CDR3 protein: CASSTQTGGDYGYTF
CDR3 length: 15
clone size: once
D gene: TRBD1
J gene: TRBJ1-2
V gene: TRBV6-5

CDR3 DNA: TGTGCCAGCAGCTTAGTGGGACAGGGTGGCTACACCTTC
CDR3 protein: CASSLVGQGGYTF
CDR3 length: 13
clone size: NA
D gene: TRBD1
J gene: TRBJ1-2
V gene: TRBV7-9

CDR3 DNA: TGCGCCAGCAGCTTGTTCGGTCAGGGCAACGAGCAGTACTTC
CDR3 protein: CASSLFGQGNEQYF
CDR3 length: 14
clone size: NA
D gene: NA
J gene: TRBJ2-7
V gene: TRBV5-1

CDR3 DNA: TGCGCCAGCAGCCTCTCGGACAGGAATGCCTATGGCTACACCTTC
CDR3 protein: CASSLSDRNAYGYTF
CDR3 length: 15
clone size: NA
D gene: TRBD1
J gene: TRBJ1-2
V gene: TRBV4-1

CDR3 DNA: TGTGCCAGCAGTCCAGGGCGGAACTACGAGCAGTACTTC
CDR3 protein: CASSPGRNYEQYF
CDR3 length: 13
clone size: NA
D gene: NA
J gene: TRBJ2-7
V gene: TRBV12-3/TRBV12-4

CDR3 DNA: TGTGCCACCAGCAGCGAGATAGTTCGAGAGGAGCAGTACTTC
CDR3 protein: CATSSEIVREEQYF
CDR3 length: 14
clone size: once
D gene: NA
J gene: TRBJ2-7
V gene: TRBV15

CDR3 DNA: TGTGCCATCAGTGAGTCGCCCGGTCAGGGGGCGCAAGGCCGAGAGACCCAGTACTTC
CDR3 protein: CAISESPGQGAQGRETQYF
CDR3 length: 19
clone size: NA
D gene: TRBD1
J gene: TRBJ2-5
V gene: TRBV10-3

CDR3 DNA: TGTGCCAGCAGCTTGGTCGGGCAGGGAATAGCTAACTATGGCTACACCTTC
CDR3 protein: CASSLVGQGIANYGYTF
CDR3 length: 17
clone size: NA
D gene: NA
J gene: TRBJ1-2
V gene: TRBV5-6

CDR3 DNA: TGTGCCGGCGGGGTAGCTTCCTACAATGAGCAGTTCTTC
CDR3 protein: CAGGVASYNEQFF
CDR3 length: 13
clone size: NA
D gene: NA
J gene: TRBJ2-1
V gene: TRBV2

CDR3 DNA: TGTGCCAGCAGCCAAGATCAGGGGACAGTGGGGAAAGGCTACACCTTC
CDR3 protein: CASSQDQGTVGKGYTF
CDR3 length: 16
clone size: NA
D gene: TRBD1
J gene: TRBJ1-2
V gene: TRBV3-1/TRBV3-2

CDR3 DNA: TGTGCCAGCAGTTACACTGCGCCAGGGACTAAAGAGACCCAGTACTTC
CDR3 protein: CASSYTAPGTKETQYF
CDR3 length: 16
clone size: NA
D gene: TRBD2
J gene: TRBJ2-5
V gene: TRBV6-5

CDR3 DNA: TGCGCCAGCAGCCAAGATTTTCTATCCGGGGAGCTGTTTTTT
CDR3 protein: CASSQDFLSGELFF
CDR3 length: 14
clone size: NA
D gene: NA
J gene: TRBJ2-2
V gene: TRBV4-3

CDR3 DNA: TGTGCCAGCAGCTTCGGGACAGTCTCCTATAATTCACCCCTCCACTTT
CDR3 protein: CASSFGTVSYNSPLHF
CDR3 length: 16
clone size: NA
D gene: TRBD1
J gene: TRBJ1-6
V gene: TRBV13

CDR3 DNA: TGCGCCAGCAGCTTGACAGCAACTAATGAAAAACTGTTTTTT
CDR3 protein: CASSLTATNEKLFF
CDR3 length: 14
clone size: NA
D gene: NA
J gene: TRBJ1-4
V gene: TRBV5-1

CDR3 DNA: TGTGCCAGCAGCTCCCCGGGGGGGACAGGGGTAGAGACCCAGTACTTC
CDR3 protein: CASSSPGGTGVETQYF
CDR3 length: 16
clone size: NA
D gene: TRBD1
J gene: TRBJ2-5
V gene: TRBV9

CDR3 DNA: TGCGCCAGCAGCCAAGGATTGACAGGCCAGACCACCAAAAACATTCAGTACTTC
CDR3 protein: CASSQGLTGQTTKNIQYF
CDR3 length: 18
clone size: NA
D gene: NA
J gene: TRBJ2-4
V gene: TRBV4-1

CDR3 DNA: TGTGCCACCAGCAGAGATATGAGGACCGGGGAGCTGTTTTTT
CDR3 protein: CATSRDMRTGELFF
CDR3 length: 14
clone size: NA
D gene: NA
J gene: TRBJ2-2
V gene: TRBV15

CDR3 DNA: TGTGCCAGCAGCTTGGGGCTAGGGGCCGGGGAGCTGTTTTTT
CDR3 protein: CASSLGLGAGELFF
CDR3 length: 14
clone size: once
D gene: NA
J gene: TRBJ2-2
V gene: TRBV5-5

CDR3 DNA: TGTGCCAGCAGTTACGTTTCAAACAGGGTGAACACTGAAGCTTTCTTT
CDR3 protein: CASSYVSNRVNTEAFF
CDR3 length: 16
clone size: NA
D gene: NA
J gene: TRBJ1-1
V gene: TRBV6-5

CDR3 DNA: TGTGCCACCCCCGGCGGGGGGGCCTACAATGAGCAGTTCTTC
CDR3 protein: CATPGGGAYNEQFF
CDR3 length: 14
clone size: NA
D gene: TRBD2
J gene: TRBJ2-1
V gene: TRBV6-4

CDR3 DNA: TGTGCCAGCTCACCACCGGCAACCTACGAGCAGTACTTC
CDR3 protein: CASSPPATYEQYF
CDR3 length: 13
clone size: NA
D gene: NA
J gene: TRBJ2-7
V gene: TRBV18

CDR3 DNA: TGTGCCAGCTCACCCCTCGGACAGGGGGCGAACATTCAGTACTTC
CDR3 protein: CASSPLGQGANIQYF
CDR3 length: 15
clone size: NA
D gene: TRBD1
J gene: TRBJ2-4
V gene: TRBV18

CDR3 DNA: TGTGCCAGCAGCGCCCGACAGGGGCAGGTGGAGACCCAGTACTTC
CDR3 protein: CASSARQGQVETQYF
CDR3 length: 15
clone size: NA
D gene: TRBD1
J gene: TRBJ2-5
V gene: TRBV7-9

CDR3 DNA: TGTGCCAGCAGCCAAGATTCAGCGGGGACTCCCTACGAGCAGTACTTC
CDR3 protein: CASSQDSAGTPYEQYF
CDR3 length: 16
clone size: NA
D gene: TRBD2
J gene: TRBJ2-7
V gene: TRBV4-2

CDR3 DNA: TGTGCCAGCAGGCGGAGGTGGAACACTGAAGCTTTCTTT
CDR3 protein: CASRRRWNTEAFF
CDR3 length: 13
clone size: NA
D gene: NA
J gene: TRBJ1-1
V gene: TRBV12-3/TRBV12-4